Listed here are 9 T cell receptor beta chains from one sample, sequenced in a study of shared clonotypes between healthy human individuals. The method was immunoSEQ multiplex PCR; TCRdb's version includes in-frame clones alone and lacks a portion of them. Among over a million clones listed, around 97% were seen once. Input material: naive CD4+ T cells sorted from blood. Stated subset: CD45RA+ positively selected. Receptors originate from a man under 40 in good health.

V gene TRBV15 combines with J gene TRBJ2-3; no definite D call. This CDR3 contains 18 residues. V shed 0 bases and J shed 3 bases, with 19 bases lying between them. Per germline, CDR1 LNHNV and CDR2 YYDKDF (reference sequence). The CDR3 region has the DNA TGTGCCACCAGCAGAGATAGGAGTAGGGCTCCACGAACAGATACGCAGTATTTT. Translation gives CATSRDRSRAPRTDTQYF. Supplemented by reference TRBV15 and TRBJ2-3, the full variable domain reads DAMVIQNPRYQVTQFGKPVTLSCSQTLNHNVMYWYQQKSSQAPKLLFHYYDKDFNNEADTPDNFQSRRPNTSFCFLDIRSPGLGDTAMYLCATSRDRSRAPRTDTQYFGPGTRLTVL.

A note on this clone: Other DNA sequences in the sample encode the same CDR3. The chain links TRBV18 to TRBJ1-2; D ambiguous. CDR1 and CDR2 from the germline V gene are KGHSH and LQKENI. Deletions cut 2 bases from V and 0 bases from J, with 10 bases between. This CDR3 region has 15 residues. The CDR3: CASSPREIANYGYTF. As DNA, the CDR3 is TGTGCCAGCTCACCAAGAGAGATAGCTAACTATGGCTACACCTTC.

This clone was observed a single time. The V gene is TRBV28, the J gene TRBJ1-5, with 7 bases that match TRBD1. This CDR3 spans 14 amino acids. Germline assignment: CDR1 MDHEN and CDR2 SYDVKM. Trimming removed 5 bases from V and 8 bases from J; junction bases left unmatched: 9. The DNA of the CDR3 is TGTGCCAGCAGTATACGACAGGGTAGGGAGCCCCAGCATTTT. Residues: CASSIRQGREPQHF.

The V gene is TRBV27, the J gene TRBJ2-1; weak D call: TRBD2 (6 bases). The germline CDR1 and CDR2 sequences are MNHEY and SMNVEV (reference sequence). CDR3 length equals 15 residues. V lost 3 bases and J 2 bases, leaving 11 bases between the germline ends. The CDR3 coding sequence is TGTGCCAGCAGTTTGGAGGGTTTTACCTACAATGAGCAGTTCTTC. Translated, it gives CASSLEGFTYNEQFF.

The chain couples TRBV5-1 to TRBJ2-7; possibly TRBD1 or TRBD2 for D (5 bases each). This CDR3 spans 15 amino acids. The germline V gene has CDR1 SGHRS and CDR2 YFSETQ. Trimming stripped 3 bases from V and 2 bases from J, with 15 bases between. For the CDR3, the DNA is TGCGCCAGCAGCTCTACAGGACTCTCGCCCTACGAGCAGTACTTC. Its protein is CASSSTGLSPYEQYF.

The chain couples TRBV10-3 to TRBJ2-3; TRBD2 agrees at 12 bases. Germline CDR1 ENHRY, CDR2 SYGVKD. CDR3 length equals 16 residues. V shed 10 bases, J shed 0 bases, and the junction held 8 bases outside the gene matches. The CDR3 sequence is CATRTSGASSTDTQYF. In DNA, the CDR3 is TGTGCCACCCGGACTAGCGGGGCCTCTAGCACAGATACGCAGTATTTT.

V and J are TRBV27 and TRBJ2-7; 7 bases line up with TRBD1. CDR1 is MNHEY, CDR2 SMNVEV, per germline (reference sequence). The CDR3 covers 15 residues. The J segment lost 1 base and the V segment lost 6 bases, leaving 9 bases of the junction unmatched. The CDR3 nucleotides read TGTGCCAGCAGCCGAAGACAGGGTGGATCCTACGAGCAGTACTTC. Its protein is CASSRRQGGSYEQYF.

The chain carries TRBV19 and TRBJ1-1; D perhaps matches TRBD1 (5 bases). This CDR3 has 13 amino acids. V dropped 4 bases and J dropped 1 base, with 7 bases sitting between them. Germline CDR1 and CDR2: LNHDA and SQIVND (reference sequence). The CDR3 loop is CASSTTANTEAFF. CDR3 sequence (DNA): TGTGCCAGTAGTACGACAGCGAACACTGAAGCTTTCTTT.

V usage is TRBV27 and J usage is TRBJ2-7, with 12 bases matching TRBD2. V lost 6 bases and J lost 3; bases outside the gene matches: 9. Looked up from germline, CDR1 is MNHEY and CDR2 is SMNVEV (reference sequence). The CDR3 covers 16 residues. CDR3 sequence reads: CASRFYRLAGDYEQYF. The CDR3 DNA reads TGTGCCAGCAGATTTTATAGACTAGCGGGAGACTACGAGCAGTACTTC.